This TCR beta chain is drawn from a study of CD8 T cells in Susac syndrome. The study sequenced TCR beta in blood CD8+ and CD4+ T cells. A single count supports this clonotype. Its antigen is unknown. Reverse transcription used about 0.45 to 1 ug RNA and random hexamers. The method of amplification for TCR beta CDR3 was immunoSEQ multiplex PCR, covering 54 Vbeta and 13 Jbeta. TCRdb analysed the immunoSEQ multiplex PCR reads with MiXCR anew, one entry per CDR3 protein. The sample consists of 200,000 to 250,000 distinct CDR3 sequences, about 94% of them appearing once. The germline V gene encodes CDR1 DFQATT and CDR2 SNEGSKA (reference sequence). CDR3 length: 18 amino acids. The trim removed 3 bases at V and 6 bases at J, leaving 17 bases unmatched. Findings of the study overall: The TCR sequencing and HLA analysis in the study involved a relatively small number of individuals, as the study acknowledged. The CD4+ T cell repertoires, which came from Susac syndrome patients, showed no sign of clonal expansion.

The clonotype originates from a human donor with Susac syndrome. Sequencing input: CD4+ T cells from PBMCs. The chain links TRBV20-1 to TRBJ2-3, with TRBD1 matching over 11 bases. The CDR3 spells CSASSFGQDRGRADTQYF. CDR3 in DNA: TGCAGTGCTAGCAGTTTTGGCCAGGACAGGGGGCGCGCGGATACGCAGTATTTT.